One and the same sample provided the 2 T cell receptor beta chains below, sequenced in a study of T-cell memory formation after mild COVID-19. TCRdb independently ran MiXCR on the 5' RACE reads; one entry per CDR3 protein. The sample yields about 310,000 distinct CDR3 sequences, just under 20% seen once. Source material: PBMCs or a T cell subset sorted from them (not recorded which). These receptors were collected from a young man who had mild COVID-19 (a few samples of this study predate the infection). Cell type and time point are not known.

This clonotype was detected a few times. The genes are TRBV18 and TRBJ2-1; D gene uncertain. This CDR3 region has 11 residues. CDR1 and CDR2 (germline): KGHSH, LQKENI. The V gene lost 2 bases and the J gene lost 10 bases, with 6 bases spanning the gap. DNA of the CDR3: TGTGCCAGCTCACCATCCAGGGAGCAGTTCTTC. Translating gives CASSPSREQFF.

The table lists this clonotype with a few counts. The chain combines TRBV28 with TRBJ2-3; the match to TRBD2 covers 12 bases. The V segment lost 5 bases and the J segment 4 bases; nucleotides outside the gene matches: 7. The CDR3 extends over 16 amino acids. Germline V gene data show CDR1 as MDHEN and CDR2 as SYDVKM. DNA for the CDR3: TGTGCCAGCAGTGGCTCTAGCGGGGGGGCCGCAGATACGCAGTATTTT. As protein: CASSGSSGGAADTQYF.